This is a list of T cell receptor beta chains from one sample in a study of graft-versus-host responses after intestinal transplantation. Antigens of these TCRs are unknown. Produced via immunoSEQ multiplex PCR; TCRdb's table is partial and in-frame only. The sample lists some 100,000 clones; around 93% were seen once. The source was unstimulated CD8+ T cells sorted from spleen or lymph node cells, collected before transplant. Receptors were obtained from a human donor who was the organ donor for an intestinal transplant. The CDR3 runs from the conserved cysteine through the conserved F or W. Fields, in order: CDR3 DNA, CDR3 protein, V gene, D gene, clone size, J gene. A D gene is named only where the DNA matches it firmly. Clone size is not always given. Where it is, it says once, few, many or a class for expanded clones.

CDR3nt: TGTGCCAGCAGCTTAGATATCTTTAGCGGGGGTATGTATGAGCAGTTCTTC; CDR3aa: CASSLDIFSGGMYEQFF; v_gene: TRBV11-3; d_gene: TRBD2; abundance: once; j_gene: TRBJ2-1
CDR3nt: TGTGCCATCAGTGACATGGGGGCGAGGGGCACAGATACGCAGTATTTT; CDR3aa: CAISDMGARGTDTQYF; v_gene: TRBV10-3; d_gene: NA; abundance: NA; j_gene: TRBJ2-3
CDR3nt: TGCGCCAGCAGCCAGCCCCCGGGACACGAGACCTACGAGCAGTACTTC; CDR3aa: CASSQPPGHETYEQYF; v_gene: TRBV4-1; d_gene: NA; abundance: NA; j_gene: TRBJ2-7
CDR3nt: TGTGCCAGCAGCTTCTTAGCGGGGGGGGCCAATATAGCCAAAAACATTCAGTACTTC; CDR3aa: CASSFLAGGANIAKNIQYF; v_gene: TRBV7-6; d_gene: TRBD2; abundance: NA; j_gene: TRBJ2-4
CDR3nt: TGTGCCAGCAGTTCGCTCCTACTGGTAGACACAGATACGCAGTATTTT; CDR3aa: CASSSLLLVDTDTQYF; v_gene: TRBV6-6; d_gene: NA; abundance: once; j_gene: TRBJ2-3
CDR3nt: TGCGCCAGCAGCTGGACAGGGGGCGTGAACACTGAAGCTTTCTTT; CDR3aa: CASSWTGGVNTEAFF; v_gene: TRBV5-1; d_gene: TRBD1; abundance: NA; j_gene: TRBJ1-1
CDR3nt: TGTGCCAGCAGCTTGCAACTAGGAGGGCAGCCCCAGCATTTT; CDR3aa: CASSLQLGGQPQHF; v_gene: TRBV5-6; d_gene: NA; abundance: NA; j_gene: TRBJ1-5
CDR3nt: TGTGCCAGTCGCCCGGGGGGGATTGTCTTTTACGAGCAGTACTTC; CDR3aa: CASRPGGIVFYEQYF; v_gene: TRBV6-5; d_gene: TRBD2; abundance: NA; j_gene: TRBJ2-7
CDR3nt: TGTGCCAGCTCACCCGGGACTAGCGGGAGGTACAATGAGCAGTTCTTC; CDR3aa: CASSPGTSGRYNEQFF; v_gene: TRBV18; d_gene: TRBD2; abundance: NA; j_gene: TRBJ2-1
CDR3nt: TGTGCCAGCAGTGACTCGGTGTACACGAACACCGGGGAGCTGTTTTTT; CDR3aa: CASSDSVYTNTGELFF; v_gene: TRBV6-4; d_gene: NA; abundance: NA; j_gene: TRBJ2-2